This T cell receptor (beta chain) derives from a study of Graves' ophthalmopathy and Graves' hyperthyroidism. General study findings and limits: Researchers report that a 13-signature model separated ophthalmopathy from stable hyperthyroidism, posting less than 90% sensitivity and 75% to 84% specificity.

Deletions cut 1 base from V and 2 bases from J, with 6 bases between. The CDR3 sequence is 14 residues long. Germline CDR1 is LNHNV and CDR2 is YYDKDF (reference sequence). Stable hyperthyroidism meant no ophthalmopathy within 18 months of follow-up. Exclusion applied to patients with other autoimmune diseases, uncontrolled infections, pregnancy or lactation. The authors diagnosed from clinical symptoms, serum thyroxine, TRAb, thyroid ultrasound and orbital computed tomography. Regarding this clonotype: Antigen specificity is unknown.

Using RNA transcripts, the TCR beta CDR3 regions were amplified. RT-PCR with HTBI primers came first, then second-round multiplex PCR. Using its own MiXCR run on the multiplex PCR reads, TCRdb lists one record per CDR3 protein. The sample lists hundreds of thousands of distinct CDR3 sequences, roughly 20% occurring once. The receptor was derived from a woman aged 18-35 years with stable Graves' hyperthyroidism. Some clones in this sample may be carry-over from other donors' samples. The V call is TRBV15, the J call TRBJ1-3; D may be TRBD1 (6 bases). The source material was peripheral blood. As DNA, the CDR3 is TGTGCCACCAGCAGAGGACAGGCTGGAAACACCATATATTTT. This translates into CATSRGQAGNTIYF.